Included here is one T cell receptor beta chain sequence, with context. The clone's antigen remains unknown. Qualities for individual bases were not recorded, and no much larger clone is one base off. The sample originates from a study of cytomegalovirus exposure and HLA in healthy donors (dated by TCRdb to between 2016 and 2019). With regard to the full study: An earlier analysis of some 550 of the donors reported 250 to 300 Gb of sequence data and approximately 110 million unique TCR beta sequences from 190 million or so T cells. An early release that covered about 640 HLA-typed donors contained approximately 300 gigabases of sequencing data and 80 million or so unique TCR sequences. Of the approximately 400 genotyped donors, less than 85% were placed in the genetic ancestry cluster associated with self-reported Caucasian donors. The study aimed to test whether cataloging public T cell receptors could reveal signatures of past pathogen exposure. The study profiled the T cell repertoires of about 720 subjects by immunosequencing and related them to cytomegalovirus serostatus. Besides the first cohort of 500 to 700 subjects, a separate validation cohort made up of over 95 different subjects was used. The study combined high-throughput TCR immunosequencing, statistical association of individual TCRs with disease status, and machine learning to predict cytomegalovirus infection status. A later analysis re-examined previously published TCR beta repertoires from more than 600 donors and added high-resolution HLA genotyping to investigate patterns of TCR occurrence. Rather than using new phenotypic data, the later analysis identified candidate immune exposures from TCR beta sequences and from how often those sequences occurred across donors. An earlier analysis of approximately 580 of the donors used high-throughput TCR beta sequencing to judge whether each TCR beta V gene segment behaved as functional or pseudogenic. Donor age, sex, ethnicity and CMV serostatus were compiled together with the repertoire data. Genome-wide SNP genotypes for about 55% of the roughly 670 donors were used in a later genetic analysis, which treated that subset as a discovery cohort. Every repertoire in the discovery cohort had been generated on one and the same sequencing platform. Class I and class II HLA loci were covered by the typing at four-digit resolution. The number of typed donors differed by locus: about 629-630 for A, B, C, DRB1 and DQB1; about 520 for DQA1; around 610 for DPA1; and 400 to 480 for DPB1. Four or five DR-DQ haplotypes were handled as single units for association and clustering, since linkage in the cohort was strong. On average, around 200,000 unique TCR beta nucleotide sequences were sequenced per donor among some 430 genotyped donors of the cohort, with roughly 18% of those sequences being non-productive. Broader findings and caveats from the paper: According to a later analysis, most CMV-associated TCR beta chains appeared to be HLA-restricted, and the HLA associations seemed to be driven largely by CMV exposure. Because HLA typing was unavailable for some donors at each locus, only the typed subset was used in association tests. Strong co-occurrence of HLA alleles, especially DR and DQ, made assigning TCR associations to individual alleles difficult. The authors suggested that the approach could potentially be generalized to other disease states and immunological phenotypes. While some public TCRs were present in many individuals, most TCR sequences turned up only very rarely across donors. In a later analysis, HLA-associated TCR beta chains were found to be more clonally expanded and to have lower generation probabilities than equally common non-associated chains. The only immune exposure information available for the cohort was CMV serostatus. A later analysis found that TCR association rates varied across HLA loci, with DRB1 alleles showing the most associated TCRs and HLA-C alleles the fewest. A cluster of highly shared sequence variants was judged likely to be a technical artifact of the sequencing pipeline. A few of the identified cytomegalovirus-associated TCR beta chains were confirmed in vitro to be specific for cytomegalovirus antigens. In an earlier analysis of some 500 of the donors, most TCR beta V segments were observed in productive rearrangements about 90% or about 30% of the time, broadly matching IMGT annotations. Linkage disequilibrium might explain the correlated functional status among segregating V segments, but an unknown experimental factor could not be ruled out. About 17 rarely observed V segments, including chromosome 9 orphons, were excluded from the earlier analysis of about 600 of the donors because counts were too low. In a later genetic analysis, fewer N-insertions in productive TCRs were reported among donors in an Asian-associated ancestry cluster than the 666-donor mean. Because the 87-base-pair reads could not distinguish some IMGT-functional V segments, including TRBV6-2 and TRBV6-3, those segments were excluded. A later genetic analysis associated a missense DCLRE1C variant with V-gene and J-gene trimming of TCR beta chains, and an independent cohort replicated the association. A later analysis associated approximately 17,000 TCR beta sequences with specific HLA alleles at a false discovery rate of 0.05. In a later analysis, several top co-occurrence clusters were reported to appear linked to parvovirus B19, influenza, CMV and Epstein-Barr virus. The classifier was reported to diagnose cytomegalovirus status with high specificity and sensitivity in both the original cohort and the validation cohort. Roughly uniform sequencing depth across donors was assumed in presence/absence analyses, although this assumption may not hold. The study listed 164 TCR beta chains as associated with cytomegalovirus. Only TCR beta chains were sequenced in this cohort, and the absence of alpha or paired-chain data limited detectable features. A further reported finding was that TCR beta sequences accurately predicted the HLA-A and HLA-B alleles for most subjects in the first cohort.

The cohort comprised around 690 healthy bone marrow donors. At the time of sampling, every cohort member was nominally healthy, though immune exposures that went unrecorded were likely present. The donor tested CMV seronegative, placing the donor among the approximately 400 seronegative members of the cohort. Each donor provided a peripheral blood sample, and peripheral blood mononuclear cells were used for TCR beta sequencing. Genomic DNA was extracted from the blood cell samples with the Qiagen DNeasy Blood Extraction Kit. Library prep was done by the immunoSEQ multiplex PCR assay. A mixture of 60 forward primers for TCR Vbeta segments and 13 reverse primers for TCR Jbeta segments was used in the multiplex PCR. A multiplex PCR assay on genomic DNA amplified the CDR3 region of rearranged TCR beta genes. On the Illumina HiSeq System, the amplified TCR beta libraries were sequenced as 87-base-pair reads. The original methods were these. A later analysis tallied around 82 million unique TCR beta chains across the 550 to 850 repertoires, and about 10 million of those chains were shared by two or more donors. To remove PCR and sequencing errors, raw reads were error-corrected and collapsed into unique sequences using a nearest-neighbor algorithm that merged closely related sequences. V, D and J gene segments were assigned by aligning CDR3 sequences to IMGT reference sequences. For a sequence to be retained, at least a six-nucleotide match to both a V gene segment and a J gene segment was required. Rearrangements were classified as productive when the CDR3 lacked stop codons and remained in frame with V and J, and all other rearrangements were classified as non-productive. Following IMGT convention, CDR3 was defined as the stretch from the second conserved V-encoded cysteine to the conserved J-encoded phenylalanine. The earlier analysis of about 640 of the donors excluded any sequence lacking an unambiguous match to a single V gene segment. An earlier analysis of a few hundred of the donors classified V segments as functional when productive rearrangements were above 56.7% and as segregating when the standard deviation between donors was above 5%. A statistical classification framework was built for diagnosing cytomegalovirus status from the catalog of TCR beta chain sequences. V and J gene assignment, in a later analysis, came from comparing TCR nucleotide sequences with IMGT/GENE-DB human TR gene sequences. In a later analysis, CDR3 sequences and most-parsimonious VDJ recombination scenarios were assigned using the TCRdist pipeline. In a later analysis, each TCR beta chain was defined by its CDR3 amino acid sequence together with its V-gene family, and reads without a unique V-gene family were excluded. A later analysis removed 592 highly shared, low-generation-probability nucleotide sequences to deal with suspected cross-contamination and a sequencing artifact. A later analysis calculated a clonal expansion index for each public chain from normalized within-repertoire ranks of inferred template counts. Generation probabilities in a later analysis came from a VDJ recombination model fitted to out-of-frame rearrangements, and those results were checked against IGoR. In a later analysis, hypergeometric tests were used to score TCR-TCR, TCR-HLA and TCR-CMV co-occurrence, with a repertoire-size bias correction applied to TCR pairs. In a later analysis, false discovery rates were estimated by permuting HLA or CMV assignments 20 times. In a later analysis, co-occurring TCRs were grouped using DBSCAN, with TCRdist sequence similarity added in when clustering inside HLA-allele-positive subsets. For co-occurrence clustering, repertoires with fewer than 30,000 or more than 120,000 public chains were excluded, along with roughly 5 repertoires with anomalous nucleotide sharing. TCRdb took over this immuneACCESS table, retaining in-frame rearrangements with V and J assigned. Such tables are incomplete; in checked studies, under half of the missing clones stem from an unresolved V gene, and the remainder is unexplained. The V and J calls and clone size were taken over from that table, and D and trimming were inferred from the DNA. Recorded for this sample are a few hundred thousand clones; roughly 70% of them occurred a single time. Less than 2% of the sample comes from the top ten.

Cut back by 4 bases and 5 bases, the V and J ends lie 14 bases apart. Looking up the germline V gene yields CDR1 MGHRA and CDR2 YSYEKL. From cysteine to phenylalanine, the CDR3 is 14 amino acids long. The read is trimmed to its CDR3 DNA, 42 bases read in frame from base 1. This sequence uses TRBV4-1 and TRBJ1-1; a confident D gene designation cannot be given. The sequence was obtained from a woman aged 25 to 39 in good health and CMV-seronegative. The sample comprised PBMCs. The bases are TGCGCCAGCAGCCTAGGGAGAGGGTCAACTGAAGCTTTCTTT. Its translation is CASSLGRGSTEAFF.